A single sample is the source of the 20 T cell receptor beta chains below, sequenced in a study of T cells after somatic rescue of genetic block. TCRdb's copy holds only in-frame clones and misses some; the assay was immunoSEQ multiplex PCR. The data contain 10,000 to 15,000 clones, over 65% of them singletons. Sequences were obtained from peripheral blood mononuclear cells (PBMCs). The receptors here all came from a boy younger than 18.

The genes are TRBV6-5 and TRBJ1-1; TRBD1 matches 8 bases. The trim removed 2 bases at V and 3 bases at J, leaving 8 bases unmatched. Germline lookup yields CDR1 MNHEY and CDR2 SVGAGI. The CDR3 spans 16 residues. CDR3 nucleotides: TGTGCCAGCAGTTACATGACAGGGGCTTGGGACACTGAAGCTTTCTTT. It is translated as CASSYMTGAWDTEAFF.

This chain joins TRBV10-3 and TRBJ2-1, with a possible D match to TRBD1 (6 bases). Per germline, CDR1 ENHRY and CDR2 SYGVKD. With 2 bases removed from V and 2 bases from J, the gap between germline ends came to 13 bases. The CDR3 is 16 amino acids. The CDR3 bases are TGTGCCATCAGTGAGCCCGGGACATACCCCTACAATGAGCAGTTCTTC. This sequence encodes CAISEPGTYPYNEQFF.

This sequence joins TRBV19 and TRBJ1-5, with a tentative D call TRBD1 (6 bases). The CDR3 is 15 amino acids. V shed 2 bases and J shed 9 bases, with 17 bases lying between them. CDR1 is LNHDA, CDR2 SQIVND, per germline (reference sequence). The CDR3 DNA follows: TGTGCCAGTAGTATAAAACAGGGCTCCAGTGGGCCCCAGCATTTT. It yields the protein CASSIKQGSSGPQHF.

This chain links TRBV13 with TRBJ2-5, with TRBD2 matching over 8 bases. Germline V gene sequence: CDR1 PRHDT, CDR2 FYEKMQ (reference sequence). J gave up 2 bases and V 4 bases, and 12 bases lay outside the gene matches. CDR3 length: 17 amino acids. The DNA of the CDR3 is TGTGCCAGCAGCTCCGGTATAGCGGGAAGGAGGCAAGAGACCCAGTACTTC. Translated, it gives CASSSGIAGRRQETQYF.

The chain combines TRBV27 with TRBJ2-5; D is perhaps TRBD1 (5 bases). Matching the DNA end better, TRBJ2-7 makes the J call doubtful. Germline V gene sequence: CDR1 MNHEY, CDR2 SMNVEV (reference sequence). There are 15 residues in the CDR3. The CDR3 DNA reads TGTGCCAGCAGTTTCCTACAGGTCCCATCCTACGAGCAGTACTTC. Translation gives CASSFLQVPSYEQYF.

Comments on this clone: One end of the junction does not line up with germline, which may come from a read error. CDR3 DNA sequence: TGCGCCAGCAGCCAGGTCCCGGGGGGCGAGGAATTT. Protein sequence: CASSQVPGGEEF. This sequence joins TRBV4-1 and TRBJ1-1, with TRBD1 as a possible D gene (6 bases). The germline V gene encodes CDR1 MGHRA and CDR2 YSYEKL. CDR3 length: 12 amino acids.

There are a few counts of this clone. The chain joins TRBV30 to TRBJ2-7; D is undetermined. This CDR3 region has 15 residues. V gave up 2 bases and J gave up 0 bases, with 14 bases separating them. Germline assignment: CDR1 GTSNPN and CDR2 SVGIG (reference sequence). Written as DNA, the CDR3 is TGTGCCTGGAGTCCTACTTGGGCCCTCTCCTACGAGCAGTACTTC. Its protein product is CAWSPTWALSYEQYF.

This clone showed up just a few times. The rearrangement uses TRBV2 and TRBJ2-7; no clear D gene. Trimming stripped 5 bases from V and 7 bases from J, with 9 bases between. The germline V gene has CDR1 SNHLY and CDR2 FYNNEI. The CDR3 contains 11 residues. CDR3: CASSPLREQYF. Written as DNA, the CDR3 is TGTGCCAGCAGTCCACTTCGGGAGCAGTACTTC.

This rearrangement joins TRBV27 to TRBJ2-7, with 7 positions matching TRBD2. Trimming removed 1 base from V and 3 bases from J; junction bases left unmatched: 15. The V gene's germline CDR1 is MNHEY and CDR2 SMNVEV (reference sequence). The CDR3 totals 18 residues. CDR3 sequence (DNA): TGTGCCAGCAGTTTATTCGCCGACGAGAGCGGGGCGGGCTACGAGCAGTACTTC. As protein: CASSLFADESGAGYEQYF.

In its sample, this clone was seen once. The chain joins TRBV7-9 to TRBJ2-7; D is possibly TRBD1 (6 bases). The CDR3 has 16 amino acids. The ends were cut back, 4 bases at V and 3 bases at J, with 19 bases in the middle. Germline V CDR1 and CDR2: SEHNR, FQNEAQ (reference sequence). Here the CDR3 DNA reads TGTGCCAGCAGCTCATGGGCACAGGGATCCTTCTACGAGCAGTACTTC. It encodes CASSSWAQGSFYEQYF.

This clone was recorded a few times. The rearrangement joins TRBV21-1 to TRBJ2-2; whether TRBD1, the table's D call, matches the DNA was not checked. TRBV21-1 is noted as a pseudogene. CDR3 length equals 16 residues. The CDR3 region has the DNA TGTGCCAGCAGTTACCCGGACAGGCTCCTCACCGGGGAGCTGTTTTTT. Its translation is CASSYPDRLLTGELFF.

The rearrangement uses TRBV7-6 and TRBJ1-6, with 7 bases identical to TRBD1. Germline V CDR1 and CDR2: SGHVS, FNYEAQ. With 4 bases clipped from V and 7 bases from J, the junction kept 10 bases outside the gene matches. The CDR3 sequence is 16 residues long. For the CDR3, the DNA is TGTGCCAGCAGCTACCGTTACAGGGGTAGGAATTCACCCCTCCACTTT. Its protein product is CASSYRYRGRNSPLHF. The full variable domain, with the rest looked up from reference TRBV7-6 and TRBJ1-6, is GAGVSQSPRYKVTKRGQDVALRCDPISGHVSLYWYRQALGQGPEFLTYFNYEAQQDKSGLPNDRFSAERPEGSISTLTIQRTEQRDSAMYRCASSYRYRGRNSPLHFGNGTRLTVT.

This clone was counted a single time. The junction departs from germline at one end; a sequencing error may be responsible. The chain joins TRBV5-3 to TRBJ1-3; no definite D call. Being an ORF, TRBV5-3 has a function that is uncertain. The CDR3 covers 12 residues. The CDR3 spells CASSSPPSTIYF. As DNA, the CDR3 is TGTGCCAGCAGCTCTCCCCCGAGCACCATATATTTT.

This clone was recorded once. The chain combines TRBV9 with TRBJ1-6; maybe TRBD1 (6 bases). Germline CDR1 and CDR2: SGDLS and YYNGEE. V was clipped by 4 bases and J by 9 bases, with 14 bases between them. The CDR3 is 14 amino acids. The DNA for the CDR3 is TGTGCCAGCAGCTCAGACAGGCCTCGTTCACCCCTCCACTTT. Translating it yields CASSSDRPRSPLHF.

This rearrangement joins TRBV27 to TRBJ2-7; 10 bases are shared with TRBD1. The germline gives CDR1 MNHEY, CDR2 SMNVEV (reference sequence). The CDR3 is made up of 16 amino acids. With 5 bases clipped from V and 4 bases from J, the junction kept 11 bases outside the gene matches. The CDR3 DNA is TGTGCCAGCAGTCCCATGACAGGGGGCTTAGGGTACGAGCAGTACTTC. As protein: CASSPMTGGLGYEQYF.

The chain links TRBV6-6 to TRBJ2-7; D might be TRBD1 or TRBD2, each matching 5 bases. Germline CDR1 is MNHNY and CDR2 is SVGAGI (reference sequence). This CDR3 has 16 amino acids. V lost 0 bases, J lost 2 bases, and 14 bases lay in between. CDR3 in amino acids: CASSYSIRQGPYEQYF. The CDR3 DNA is TGTGCCAGCAGTTACTCGATACGCCAGGGACCCTACGAGCAGTACTTC.

The chain employs TRBV18 and TRBJ1-2, with unresolved D. Trimming cost V 1 base and J 1 base, with 7 bases left between them. Per the germline V gene, CDR1 is KGHSH and CDR2 is LQKENI. This CDR3 has 14 amino acids. CDR3 coding DNA: TGTGCCAGCTCACCACAGGGAGTTAACTATGGCTACACCTTC. Encoded protein: CASSPQGVNYGYTF.

In its sample, this clone was seen a few times. The chain uses TRBV25-1 and TRBJ2-3; D is tentatively TRBD1 or TRBD2 (5 bases each). The CDR3 runs to 14 residues. Germline V gene lookup returns CDR1 MGHDK and CDR2 SYGVNS. Trimming removed 5 bases from V and 0 bases from J, with 9 bases in between. The CDR3 spells CASSLGPSTDTQYF. The CDR3 DNA sequence: TGTGCCAGCAGTCTGGGACCGAGCACAGATACGCAGTATTTT.

By sample share, this clone is medium-sized. This chain joins TRBV6-5 and TRBJ2-7; D not resolved. V was cut by 2 bases and J by 0 bases, with 5 bases left in between. The CDR3 consists of 13 residues. In germline, CDR1 is MNHEY, CDR2 SVGAGI. The CDR3, as DNA: TGTGCCAGCAGTTACAAAAGCTCCTACGAGCAGTACTTC. Translation gives CASSYKSSYEQYF.

This clone was counted between two and nine times. The chain joins TRBV5-1 to TRBJ2-2, with TRBD1 as a possible D gene (5 bases). The V gene's germline CDR1 is SGHRS and CDR2 YFSETQ. V lost 1 base and J 0 bases, leaving 16 bases between the germline ends. This CDR3 has 18 amino acids. The CDR3 is CASSLWGQGKANTGELFF. The CDR3 coding sequence is TGCGCCAGCAGCTTGTGGGGTCAGGGTAAGGCGAACACCGGGGAGCTGTTTTTT.